The rows below give T cell receptor beta chains drawn from one sample of a study of Ad26.COV2.S vaccination and SARS-CoV-2 variants. Assay used: immunoSEQ multiplex PCR; TCRdb lists only in-frame clones, some missing. The data show about 410,000 clones, 89% seen once. The sequencing here drew on peripheral blood, taken in a trial of Ad26.COV2.S vaccine versus placebo. Receptors originate from a person between 18 and 60 years old who received the Ad26.COV2.S COVID-19 vaccine or a placebo. Both conserved end residues are part of each CDR3. Each record gives: CDR3 DNA, CDR3 protein, D gene, J gene, CDR3 length, V gene, clone size. The D gene is left open where the match is weak. Clone size is stated in some rows and not others, as once, few, many or a class when expanded.

TGTGCCAGCAGTTACTCGAACAGGCGGGGAGAGACCCAGTACTTC | CASSYSNRRGETQYF | . | TRBJ2-5 | 15 | TRBV6-2/TRBV6-3 | .
TGTGCCAGCAGTGCGACAGGGCCCACCGGGGAGCTGTTTTTT | CASSATGPTGELFF | TRBD1 | TRBJ2-2 | 14 | TRBV6-6 | .
TGTGCCAGCAGCCGAGACAGGGAACAAGAGACCCAGTACTTC | CASSRDREQETQYF | TRBD1 | TRBJ2-5 | 14 | TRBV7-9 | .
TGTGCCAGCAGGAAGGACAGGGGGCGGTATGAGCAGTTCTTC | CASRKDRGRYEQFF | TRBD1 | TRBJ2-1 | 14 | TRBV7-2 | .
TGTGCCATCAGTCCACAGGGGGCGCAGACTTCACCCCTCCACTTT | CAISPQGAQTSPLHF | TRBD1 | TRBJ1-6 | 15 | TRBV10-3 | .
TGTGCCATCAGTGTGCGCCAACAAGAGACCCAGTACTTC | CAISVRQQETQYF | . | TRBJ2-5 | 13 | TRBV10-3 | .
TGTGCCAGCAGCCTAGCGGGAGGACCCGTGAATGAGCAGTTCTTC | CASSLAGGPVNEQFF | TRBD2 | TRBJ2-1 | 15 | TRBV7-7 | .
TGTGCCATCAGTAGGCAGACCCGGAGGAGCACAGATACGCAGTATTTT | CAISRQTRRSTDTQYF | . | TRBJ2-3 | 16 | TRBV10-3 | .
TGTGCCAGGGGCCAGGGCCCCGGGGAGCTGTTTTTT | CARGQGPGELFF | . | TRBJ2-2 | 12 | TRBV7-9 | .
TGTGCCAGCAGCCCCGGGACTAGCGCCTACGAGCAGTACTTC | CASSPGTSAYEQYF | TRBD2 | TRBJ2-7 | 14 | TRBV6-2/TRBV6-3 | .
TGTGCCACCAGACCCTCCCTGGGGAACACTGAAGCTTTCTTT | CATRPSLGNTEAFF | . | TRBJ1-1 | 14 | TRBV15 | .
TGTGCCACCGCATTCTTGAGGGAGGGCGAGCAGTTCTTC | CATAFLREGEQFF | TRBD2 | TRBJ2-1 | 13 | TRBV2 | .
TGTGCCAGCAGCCCCCGGCAGGGGGCCCAAGAGACCCAGTACTTC | CASSPRQGAQETQYF | TRBD1 | TRBJ2-5 | 15 | TRBV11-2 | once
TGTGCCAGCAGTTTATATTCGGCAGGCCGAGCGGCCCAGTACTTC | CASSLYSAGRAAQYF | . | TRBJ2-5 | 15 | TRBV27 | .
TGTGCCAGCAGCTTCGCGGGGGCTAGCACAGATACGCAGTATTTT | CASSFAGASTDTQYF | . | TRBJ2-3 | 15 | TRBV7-2 | once
TGTGCCAGCAGCATACAGCACACCGGGGAGCTGTTTTTT | CASSIQHTGELFF | . | TRBJ2-2 | 13 | TRBV11-2 | .
TGTGCTAGTGGTTTGACCTCGTCCGGGACAGTGGTGAACACCGGGGAGCTGTTTTTT | CASGLTSSGTVVNTGELFF | TRBD1 | TRBJ2-2 | 19 | TRBV12-5 | .
TGTGCCAGCCGACGACGGACGGAGAGCAATCAGCCCCAGCATTTT | CASRRRTESNQPQHF | . | TRBJ1-5 | 15 | TRBV21-1 | .
TGTGCCAGCAGCCACAATTTGGGACGTCGGTTCTTC | CASSHNLGRRFF | . | TRBJ2-1 | 12 | TRBV11-2 | once
TGTGCCAGCAGCTTCCCGGGGGGCACAGATACGCAGTATTTT | CASSFPGGTDTQYF | . | TRBJ2-3 | 14 | TRBV5-4 | .
TGTGCCAGCAGCCAAGATGTGGACGGGAACTCTGGGGCCAACGTCCTGACTTTC | CASSQDVDGNSGANVLTF | . | TRBJ2-6 | 18 | TRBV4-2 | .
TGTGCCAGCAGTTTTGTGGGTAAAGAAAAACTGTTTTTT | CASSFVGKEKLFF | . | TRBJ1-4 | 13 | TRBV28 | .
TGCGCCAGCAGCTTGTTGGGGACCCTCGGGACCTCCTCTGGAAACACCATATATTTT | CASSLLGTLGTSSGNTIYF | . | TRBJ1-3 | 19 | TRBV5-1 | .
TGTGCCAGCTCACCTGGACTAGCGGGATCGGATACGCAGTATTTT | CASSPGLAGSDTQYF | TRBD2 | TRBJ2-3 | 15 | TRBV18 | .
TGTGCCAGCAGCTTAGCCGCAGTCGGGTCCAATCAGCCCCAGCATTTT | CASSLAAVGSNQPQHF | . | TRBJ1-5 | 16 | TRBV7-2 | few
TGTGCCAGCAGCCCTACACCCCTGGGCTCATCTTACGCTTTCTTT | CASSPTPLGSSYAFF | . | TRBJ1-1 | 15 | TRBV3-1/TRBV3-2 | .
TGTGCCAGCAGCGTAGGTAGCGGGATCACAGATACGCAGTATTTT | CASSVGSGITDTQYF | TRBD2 | TRBJ2-3 | 15 | TRBV9 | .
TGTGCCTGCCGGCCGGGCGGAGCTAATGAAAAACTGTTTTTT | CACRPGGANEKLFF | . | TRBJ1-4 | 14 | TRBV7-9 | .
TGTGCCAGCGGTACAACGTGGACAGGGGGGACTGGGGCCAACGTCCTGACTTTC | CASGTTWTGGTGANVLTF | TRBD1 | TRBJ2-6 | 18 | TRBV28 | .
TGCAGTGCTAGACAAGGGGGGGAGCAGTTCTTC | CSARQGGEQFF | . | TRBJ2-1 | 11 | TRBV20-1 | .
TGTGCCAGCGATGAAGGGACAGGGGGGCCAGATACGCAGTATTTT | CASDEGTGGPDTQYF | TRBD1 | TRBJ2-3 | 15 | TRBV28 | .
TGTGCCATCAGTGAGTCGACTGGGGTGGATAGCACCGGGGAGCTGTTTTTT | CAISESTGVDSTGELFF | . | TRBJ2-2 | 17 | TRBV10-3 | .
TGTGCCAGCTCTAGGGGCAGGTGGGATGAAAAACTGTTTTTT | CASSRGRWDEKLFF | . | TRBJ1-4 | 14 | TRBV6-5 | .
TGCAGCGTTGAAAGGGCGAGAAACACTGAAGCTTTCTTT | CSVERARNTEAFF | . | TRBJ1-1 | 13 | TRBV29-1 | .
TGTGCCAGCAGCGCCGCAACAGGGCCGAACACCGGGGAGCTGTTTTTT | CASSAATGPNTGELFF | . | TRBJ2-2 | 16 | TRBV7-2 | .
TGTGCCAGCAGTGAAGTTGGGGATACGCAGTATTTT | CASSEVGDTQYF | . | TRBJ2-3 | 12 | TRBV6-1 | .
TGTGCCAGCAGCTTAAATCCCGACCCCTACAATGAGCAGTTCTTC | CASSLNPDPYNEQFF | . | TRBJ2-1 | 15 | TRBV7-3 | .
TGTGCCAGCAGCCCGGGGCCGGGCTCCATTTACGAGCAGTACTTC | CASSPGPGSIYEQYF | . | TRBJ2-7 | 15 | TRBV7-7 | .
TGTGCCAGCAGCGTAGCGACCAGCCCGAACACTGAAGCTTTCTTT | CASSVATSPNTEAFF | . | TRBJ1-1 | 15 | TRBV9 | .
TGTGCCAGCAGTGAATGGCGGGAGTTCGGTGATACGCAGTATTTT | CASSEWREFGDTQYF | TRBD2 | TRBJ2-3 | 15 | TRBV25-1 | .
TGTGCCAGCAGACCGACAGGGGGCGCGAAAAGTGGCTCCTACGAGCAGTACTTC | CASRPTGGAKSGSYEQYF | TRBD1 | TRBJ2-7 | 18 | TRBV11-2 | .
TGTGCCATCAGTGAGTACAGGGAGGGGTACAATGAGCAGTTCTTC | CAISEYREGYNEQFF | . | TRBJ2-1 | 15 | TRBV10-3 | .
TGTGCCAGTAGGTTGTCGTGGAATCAGCCCCAGCATTTT | CASRLSWNQPQHF | . | TRBJ1-5 | 13 | TRBV19 | .
TGCGCCAGCAGCCAGGGCCCGGGAGGAAAAAACATTCAGTACTTC | CASSQGPGGKNIQYF | TRBD2 | TRBJ2-4 | 15 | TRBV4-1 | .
TGTGCCAGCAGTTTACTCAGCGGGAGTTACAAAACAGATACGCAGTATTTT | CASSLLSGSYKTDTQYF | TRBD2 | TRBJ2-3 | 17 | TRBV28 | .